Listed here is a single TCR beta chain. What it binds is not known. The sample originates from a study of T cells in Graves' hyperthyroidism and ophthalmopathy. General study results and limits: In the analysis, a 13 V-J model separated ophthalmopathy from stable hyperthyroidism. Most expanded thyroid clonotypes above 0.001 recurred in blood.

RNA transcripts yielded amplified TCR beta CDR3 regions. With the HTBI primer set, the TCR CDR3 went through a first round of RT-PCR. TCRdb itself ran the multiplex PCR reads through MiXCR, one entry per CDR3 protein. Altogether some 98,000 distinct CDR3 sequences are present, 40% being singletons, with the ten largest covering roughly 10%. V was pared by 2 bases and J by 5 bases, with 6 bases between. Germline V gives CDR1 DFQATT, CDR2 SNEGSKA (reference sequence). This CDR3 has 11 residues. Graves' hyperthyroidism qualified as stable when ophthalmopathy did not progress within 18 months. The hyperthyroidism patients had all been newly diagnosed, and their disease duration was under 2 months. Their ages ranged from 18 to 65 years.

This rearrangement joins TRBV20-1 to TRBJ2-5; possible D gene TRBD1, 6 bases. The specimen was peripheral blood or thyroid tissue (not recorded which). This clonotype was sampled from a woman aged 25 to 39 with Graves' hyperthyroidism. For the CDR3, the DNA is TGCAGTGCTAGACAGGGGGAGACCCAGTACTTC. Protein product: CSARQGETQYF.